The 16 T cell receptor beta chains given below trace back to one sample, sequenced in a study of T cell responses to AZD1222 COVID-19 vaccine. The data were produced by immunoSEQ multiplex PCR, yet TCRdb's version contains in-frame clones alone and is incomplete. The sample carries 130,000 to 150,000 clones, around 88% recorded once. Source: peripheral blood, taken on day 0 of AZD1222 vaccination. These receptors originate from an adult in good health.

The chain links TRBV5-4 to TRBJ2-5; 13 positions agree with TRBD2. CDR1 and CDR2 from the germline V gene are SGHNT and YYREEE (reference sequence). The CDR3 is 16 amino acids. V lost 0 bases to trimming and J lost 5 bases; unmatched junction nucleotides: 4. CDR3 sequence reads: CASSLELAGGPETQYF. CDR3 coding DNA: TGTGCCAGCAGCTTGGAACTAGCGGGAGGGCCTGAGACCCAGTACTTC.

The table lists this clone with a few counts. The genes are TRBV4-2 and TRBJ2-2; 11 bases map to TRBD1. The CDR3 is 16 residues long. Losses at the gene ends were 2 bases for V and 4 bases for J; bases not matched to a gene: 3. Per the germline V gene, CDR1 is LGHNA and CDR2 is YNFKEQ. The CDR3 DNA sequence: TGTGCCAGCAGCCAACCGGGACAGGGGGGCACCGGGGAGCTGTTTTTT. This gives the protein CASSQPGQGGTGELFF.

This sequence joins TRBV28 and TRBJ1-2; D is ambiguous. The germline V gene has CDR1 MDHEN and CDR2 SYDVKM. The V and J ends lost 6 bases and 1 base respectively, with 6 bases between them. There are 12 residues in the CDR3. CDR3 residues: CASSFDNYGYTF. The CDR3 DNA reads TGTGCCAGCAGCTTCGATAACTATGGCTACACCTTC.

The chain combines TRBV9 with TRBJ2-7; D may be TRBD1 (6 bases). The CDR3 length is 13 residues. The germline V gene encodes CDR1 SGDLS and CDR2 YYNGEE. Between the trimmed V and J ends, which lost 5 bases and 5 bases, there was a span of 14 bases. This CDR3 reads CASSDQGSHEQYF. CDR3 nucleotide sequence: TGTGCCAGCAGTGATCAGGGGTCCCACGAGCAGTACTTC.

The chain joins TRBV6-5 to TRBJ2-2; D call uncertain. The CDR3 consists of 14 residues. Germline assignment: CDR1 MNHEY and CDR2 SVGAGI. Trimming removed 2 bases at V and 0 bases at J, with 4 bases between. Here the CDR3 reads CASSYGANTGELFF. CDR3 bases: TGTGCCAGCAGTTACGGGGCGAACACCGGGGAGCTGTTTTTT.

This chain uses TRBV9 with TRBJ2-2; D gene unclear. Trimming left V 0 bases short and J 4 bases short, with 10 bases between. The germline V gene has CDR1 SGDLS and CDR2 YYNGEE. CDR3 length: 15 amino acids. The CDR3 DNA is TGTGCCAGCAGCGTAGAGTCTAGGGCCACCGGGGAGCTGTTTTTT. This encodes CASSVESRATGELFF.

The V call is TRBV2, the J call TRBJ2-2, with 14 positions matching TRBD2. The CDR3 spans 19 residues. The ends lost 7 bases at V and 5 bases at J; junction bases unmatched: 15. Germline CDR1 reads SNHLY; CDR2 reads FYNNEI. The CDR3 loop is CASKEFYRLAGGNTGELFF. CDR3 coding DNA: TGTGCCAGCAAGGAATTCTATAGACTAGCGGGAGGGAATACCGGGGAGCTGTTTTTT.

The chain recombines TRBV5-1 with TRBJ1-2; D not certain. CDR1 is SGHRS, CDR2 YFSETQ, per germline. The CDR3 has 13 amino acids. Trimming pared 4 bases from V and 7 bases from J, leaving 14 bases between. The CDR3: CASSRDALGGYTF. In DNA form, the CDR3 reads TGCGCCAGCAGCCGCGATGCGTTAGGTGGCTACACCTTC.

The CDR3 loop reads CASSFTSGTDYEQYF. The CDR3 nucleotides read TGCGCCAGCAGCTTCACCTCCGGGACAGACTACGAGCAGTACTTC. The V and J genes are TRBV5-1 and TRBJ2-7, with 7 bases that match TRBD1. This CDR3 is built from 15 residues. CDR1 and CDR2 (germline): SGHRS, YFSETQ. With 2 bases clipped from V and 3 bases from J, the junction kept 8 bases outside the gene matches.

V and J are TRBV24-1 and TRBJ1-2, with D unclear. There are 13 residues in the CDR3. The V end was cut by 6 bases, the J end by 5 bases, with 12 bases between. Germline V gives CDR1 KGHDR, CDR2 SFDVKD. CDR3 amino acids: CATSQSRSYGYTF. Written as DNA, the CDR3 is TGTGCCACCAGTCAGTCCCGCTCGTATGGCTACACCTTC.

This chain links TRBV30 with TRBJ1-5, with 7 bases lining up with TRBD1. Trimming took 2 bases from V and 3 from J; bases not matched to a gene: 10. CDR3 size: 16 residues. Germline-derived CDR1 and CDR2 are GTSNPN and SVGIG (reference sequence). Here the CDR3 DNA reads TGTGCCTGGAGTAGGCGGAACAGGGGCCCCAATCAGCCCCAGCATTTT. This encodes CAWSRRNRGPNQPQHF.

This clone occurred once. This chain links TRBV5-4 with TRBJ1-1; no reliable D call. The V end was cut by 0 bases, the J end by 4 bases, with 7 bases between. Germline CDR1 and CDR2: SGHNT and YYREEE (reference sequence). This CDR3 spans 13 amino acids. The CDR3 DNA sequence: TGTGCCAGCAGCTTGGTTCTGGGCACTGAAGCTTTCTTT. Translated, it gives CASSLVLGTEAFF.

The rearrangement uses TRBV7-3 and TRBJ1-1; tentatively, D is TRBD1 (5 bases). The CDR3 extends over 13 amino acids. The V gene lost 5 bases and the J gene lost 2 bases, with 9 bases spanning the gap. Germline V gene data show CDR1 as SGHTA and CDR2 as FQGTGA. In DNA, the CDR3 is TGTGCCAGCAGCCAGGACACAAACACTGAAGCTTTCTTT. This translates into CASSQDTNTEAFF.

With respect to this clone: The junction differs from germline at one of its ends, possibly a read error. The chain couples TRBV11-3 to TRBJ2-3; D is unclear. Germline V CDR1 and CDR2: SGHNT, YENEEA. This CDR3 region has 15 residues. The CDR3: CASSLDPSGTDTQYF. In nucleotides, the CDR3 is TGTGCCAGCAGCCTAGACCCTTCGGGCACAGATACGCAGTATTTT.

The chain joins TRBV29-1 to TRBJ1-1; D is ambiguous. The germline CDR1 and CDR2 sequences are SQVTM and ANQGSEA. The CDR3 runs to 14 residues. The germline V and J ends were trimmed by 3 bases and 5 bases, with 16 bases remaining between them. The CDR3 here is CSVDLPPGRTEAFF. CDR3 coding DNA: TGCAGCGTTGACCTGCCCCCGGGTCGGACTGAAGCTTTCTTT.

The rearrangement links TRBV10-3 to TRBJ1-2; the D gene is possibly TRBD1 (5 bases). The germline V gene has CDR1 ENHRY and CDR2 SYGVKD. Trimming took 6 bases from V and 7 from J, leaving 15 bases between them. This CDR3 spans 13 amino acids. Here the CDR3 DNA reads TGTGCCATCAGCTTGTCTGGGGACCGTGGCTACACCTTC. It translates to CAISLSGDRGYTF.